This TCR beta chain stems from a study of radiotherapy plus CTLA-4 blockade in lung cancer. Assay used: immunoSEQ multiplex PCR; TCRdb lists only in-frame clones, some missing. The sample comprises 90,000 to 100,000 clones, approximately 74% of which are singletons, and around 2.7% rests with the top ten. CDR1 and CDR2 (germline): LNHDA, SQIVND (reference sequence). This CDR3 contains 17 residues. Trimming cost V 5 bases and J 3 bases; bases outside gene matches: 13. The receptor comes from a human donor with non-small cell lung cancer who had a partial response to radiotherapy plus ipilimumab. Some clones in this sample may be carry-over from other donors' samples. This specimen was peripheral blood, taken from a patient treated with radiotherapy plus ipilimumab. The chain joins TRBV19 to TRBJ2-1; TRBD2 aligns across 7 bases. In DNA form, the CDR3 reads TGTGCCAGTAGTTCCCCTCCGCTAGCGGAACGCTACAATGAGCAGTTCTTC. Translation gives CASSSPPLAERYNEQFF.